This T cell receptor (beta chain) is from a study of graft-versus-host responses after intestinal transplantation (dated by TCRdb to 2020 to 2022). In terms of the full investigation: The transplants that recipients got were multivisceral, liver-intestinal, or isolated intestinal. Anti-thymocyte globulin induction was given to all recipients, followed by maintenance tacrolimus and steroids for approximately three years. Graft-versus-host and host-versus-graft alloreactive T cell clones were tracked in the graft, circulation and bone marrow after intestinal transplantation using bulk TCR-beta CDR3 sequencing. Alloreactive clones were identified by sequencing pre-transplant mixed lymphocyte reaction products and comparing them with unstimulated pre-transplant donor and recipient T cells. The cohort enrolled 20 to 25 intestinal transplant recipients including one retransplant, and 3 patients lacking pretransplant specimens were excluded. Donor T cell macrochimerism was defined as a peak of at least 4% donor T cells among recipient peripheral blood mononuclear cells. Rather than going through the commercial service, samples from three later patients were sequenced in-house on an Illumina MiSeq and processed with MiXCR.

The time point label of this sample denotes: cells obtained before transplantation from donor or recipient. CD3+CD4+ and CD3+CD8+ populations were FACS-sorted from unstimulated pre-transplant donor and recipient cells taken from spleen or lymph nodes. To prepare the library, the immunoSEQ multiplex PCR assay was applied. For most patients, genomic DNA was isolated using the Qiagen DNeasy Blood and Tissue Kit and was shipped frozen to Adaptive Biotechnologies for TCR sequencing. High-throughput TCR-beta CDR3 sequencing of genomic DNA from most patients was performed by Adaptive Biotechnologies. The published analysis was carried out like this. Adaptive's ImmunoSEQ software supplied the TCR sequencing data for about 18 patients, while MiXCR and VDJtools were used to process a few other patients. CD4 versus CD8 sorting errors were corrected by removing sequences found in both subsets at a frequency ratio below 5:1. CDR3 nucleotide sequences shared between donor and recipient were removed because their origin could not be assigned. At least 2-fold expansion over unstimulated cells and a minimum CFSE-low frequency of 0.002% (template counts) or 0.001% (read counts) were required for clones to be classified as alloreactive. Clones detected in sequenced pre-transplant spleen, lymph node, or MLR CFSE-low populations of the donor or recipient were defined as mappable. Cumulative frequency of alloreactive clones was calculated as a percentage of all sequences weighted by copy number. TCRdb provides this immuneACCESS table in a form limited to in-frame rearrangements. Some clones are lacking; in checked studies, under half of them reflect an unresolved V gene, and why the rest are absent is not known. That table furnishes V, J and clone size, whereas the DNA furnished D and trimming. The sample data list more than 85,000 clones, and around 93% of these were observed just once. The biggest ten clones account for over 0.055% of the sample.

V and J are truncated by 2 bases and 8 bases respectively, leaving an intervening sequence of 27 bases. The CDR3 extends over 18 residues, inclusive of both ends. Of the read, only the CDR3 DNA is kept; its 54 bases are in frame from base 1. Sequences SGHVS (CDR1) and FNYEAQ (CDR2) are obtained from the germline V gene. About this clone: The target of this receptor is not known. In this CDR3 the conserved last residue, phenylalanine or tryptophan, is missing, so a read error is likely.

Study-wide findings and limitations: GvH clones turned up in recipient bone marrow, with some appearing earlier in ileal mucosa or blood, a pattern consistent with an intestinal mucosal origin. The conclusions were limited by the relatively low number and heterogeneity of the intestinal transplant patients. High GvH to HvG T cell clonal ratios were observed in the allografts of patients with donor T cell macrochimerism. Early after transplant, peak levels of circulating GvH clones were associated with declines in HvG clones.

Material: unstimulated CD8+ T cells sorted from spleen or lymph node cells, obtained before transplant. The rearrangement combines TRBV7-6 with TRBJ1-1; a tentative D match to TRBD1 spans 5 bases. The TCR comes from a human donor who was the organ donor for an intestinal transplant. CDR3 sequence: CASSLFSNQQDIHWEAFS. The nucleotide sequence is TGTGCCAGCAGCTTATTTTCTAATCAACAGGACATACACTGGGAAGCTTTCTCT.